The source of this T cell receptor beta chain is a study of T cells after yellow fever vaccination. General observations from the study: Researchers noted that a small share of clonotypes showed up in both CD4 and CD8 compartments.

In TCRdb, the 5' RACE reads were re-called with MiXCR into one record per CDR3 protein. The sample records 200,000 to 300,000 distinct CDR3 sequences, 6% to 8% being singletons. Germline CDR1 reads DFQATT; CDR2 reads SNEGSKA (reference sequence). The CDR3 extends over 13 amino acids. This clonotype has a count of ten or more. Its antigen is still unknown. A read error may produce the germline difference seen at one junction end. The chain couples TRBV20-1 to TRBJ2-3; no clear D. The source material was CD4+ T cells sorted from PBMCs, sampled on the day of the yellow fever booster vaccination. The receptor's source is a man between 25 and 39 years old who received the YFV17D yellow fever vaccine. CDR3 DNA: TGCAGTGCTAGAGCCCCTGGCACAGACACGCAGTATTTT. It codes for CSARAPGTDTQYF.